This T cell receptor (beta chain) was found in a study of cytomegalovirus exposure and HLA in healthy donors. The sample holds one count of this clone. 60 Vbeta and 13 Jbeta primers were used in PCR. In the original analysis: In a later analysis, of 70 million to 85 million unique beta chains, about 12 million appeared in at least two donors. Assay: immunoSEQ multiplex PCR; the TCRdb copy retains only in-frame clones and omits some. V, J and clone size were drawn from that table, and D and trimming were deduced from the DNA. Of about 160,000 clones in the sample, approximately 77% were seen once. CDR1 and CDR2 from the germline V gene are KGHSH and LQKENI. V was pared by 1 base and J by 0 bases, with 7 bases between. The length of the CDR3 is 15 residues.

The V gene is TRBV18, the J gene TRBJ1-5; the D gene is possibly TRBD1 (5 bases). This TCR derives from a man aged 45-65 years in good health and CMV-seropositive. The sample consisted of PBMCs. CDR3 sequence reads: CASSPLDSSNQPQHF. CDR3 in DNA: TGTGCCAGCTCACCACTTGACAGTAGCAATCAGCCCCAGCATTTT.